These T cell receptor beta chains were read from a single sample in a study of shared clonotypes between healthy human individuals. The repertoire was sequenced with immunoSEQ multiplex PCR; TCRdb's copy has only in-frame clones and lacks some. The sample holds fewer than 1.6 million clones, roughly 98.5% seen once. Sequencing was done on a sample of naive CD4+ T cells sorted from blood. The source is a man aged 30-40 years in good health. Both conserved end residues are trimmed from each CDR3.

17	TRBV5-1	ASSLVSSGAGRSTDTQY
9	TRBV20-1	SASMGYEQY
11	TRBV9	ASSVEQGYEQY
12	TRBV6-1	ASSETLPRGKLF
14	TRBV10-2	ASSEPRQGLVDEQF
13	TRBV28	ASSPPDRGRGEQF
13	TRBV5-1	ASSLAGAGVIEQF
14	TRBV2	ASSLSGASGANVLT
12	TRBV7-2	ASSLSSRDETQY
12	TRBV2	ASSEALGVTEAF
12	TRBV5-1	ASSLALEIGELF
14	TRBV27	ASSSGGLAGRNEQF
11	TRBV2	ASTIQLNTEAF
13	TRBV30	AWSRDGLATETQY
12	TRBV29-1	SVSRSGVYNEQF
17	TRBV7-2	ASSLEASFLGGKSGELF
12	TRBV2	ASRRTGVKNIQY
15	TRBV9	ASSVGPGRPDTYEQY
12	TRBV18	ASSSGTGGYEQY
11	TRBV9	ASSVGRYNEQF
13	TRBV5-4	ASSPPTGRGGELF
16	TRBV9	ASSPTSRLAGVTGELF
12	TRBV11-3	ASSKSRDTYEQY
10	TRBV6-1	ASRGKTYEQY
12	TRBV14	ASSQDTFSYEQY
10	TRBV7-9	ASSLPNQPQH
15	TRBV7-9	ASSVPTSLPGTDTQY
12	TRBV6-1	ASSTKGGTGELF
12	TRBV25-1	ASSPDYGTDTQY
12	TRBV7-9	ASSPPGRNQPQH
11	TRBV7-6	ASSLETDGEQY
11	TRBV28	ASSLPDHYGYT
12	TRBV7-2	ASSFGTANTEAF
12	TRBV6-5	ASSFQVKGYGYT
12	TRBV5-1	ASSLRKSTDTQY
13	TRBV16	ASSQTGLSNQPQH
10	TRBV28	ASSSYSYEQY
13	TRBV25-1	ASSEPGTSGNEQF
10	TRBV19	ATSGSSYEQY
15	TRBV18	ASSPKTGTGTYNEQF
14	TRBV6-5	ASSYGTVLTTDTQY
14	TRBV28	ASSFDLGLGTDTQY
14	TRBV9	ASSPRLLAGGDIQY
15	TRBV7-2	ASSLAASGSGANVLT
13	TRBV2	ASSVIGQPYNEQF